Shown below are 10 T cell receptor beta chains from a single sample sequenced in a study of PD-1 blockade in mismatch repair-deficient tumors. Measured with immunoSEQ multiplex PCR; TCRdb has only the in-frame clones, and not every one. The top ten clones hold about 15% of a sample with approximately 22,000 clones, approximately 84% of them seen once. The source was peripheral blood, collected 2 weeks after starting pembrolizumab. The receptors originated from an adult with mismatch repair-deficient cancer.

V and J are TRBV6-6 and TRBJ2-7, with 7 nucleotides matching TRBD1. V gave up 6 bases and J gave up 2 bases; unmatched junction bases: 4. The CDR3 runs to 13 residues. Germline values: CDR1 MNHNY, CDR2 SVGAGI (reference sequence). The CDR3: CASSYRGPYEQYF. The DNA of the CDR3 is TGTGCCAGCAGCTACAGGGGACCCTACGAGCAGTACTTC.

The gene calls are TRBV9 and TRBJ1-2; perhaps TRBD1 as D (5 bases). Germline values: CDR1 SGDLS, CDR2 YYNGEE. V was trimmed by 0 bases and J by 5 bases, leaving 8 bases between them. The CDR3 consists of 13 residues. CDR3 residues: CASSVAGGYGYTF. The CDR3 DNA sequence: TGTGCCAGCAGCGTAGCCGGGGGGTATGGCTACACCTTC.

The CDR3 loop is CSAFPKETQYF. CDR3 nucleotides: TGCAGTGCTTTCCCCAAGGAGACCCAGTACTTC. The rearrangement uses TRBV20-1 and TRBJ2-5; D is uncertain. In germline, CDR1 is DFQATT, CDR2 SNEGSKA (reference sequence). The CDR3 spans 11 residues. Trimming took off 5 bases at V and 5 bases at J, with 9 bases between the two ends.

The table lists this clone with a count of one. The chain uses TRBV7-9 and TRBJ2-1; D is uncertain. Trimming took 1 base from V and 5 from J, leaving 6 bases between them. Germline CDR1 and CDR2: SEHNR and FQNEAQ (reference sequence). CDR3 length equals 13 residues. CDR3 sequence: CASSLVPDNEQFF. The CDR3 nucleotides are TGTGCCAGCAGCTTAGTACCCGACAATGAGCAGTTCTTC.

This clone was seen a few times. The chain carries TRBV18 and TRBJ2-3; D uncertain. Trimming took off 1 base at V and 0 bases at J, with 11 bases between the two ends. The germline CDR1 and CDR2 sequences are KGHSH and LQKENI. There are 16 residues in the CDR3. This CDR3 reads CASSPLVVTSTDTQYF. The DNA for the CDR3 is TGTGCCAGCTCACCACTTGTCGTAACTAGCACAGATACGCAGTATTTT.

This sequence joins TRBV7-2 and TRBJ2-7; 7 positions agree with TRBD1. The CDR3 totals 14 residues. Germline V gives CDR1 SGHTA, CDR2 FQGNSA. V lost 3 bases to trimming and J lost 1 base; unmatched junction nucleotides: 3. The CDR3 DNA is TGTGCCAGCAGCTTTCAGGGGGAGTCCTACGAGCAGTACTTC. Translation gives CASSFQGESYEQYF.

V is TRBV11-1 and J is TRBJ2-1; tentative D call: TRBD2 (8 bases). The CDR3 runs 17 residues. Deletions cut 5 bases from V and 6 bases from J, with 23 bases between. The germline CDR1 and CDR2 sequences are SGHAT and FQDESV (reference sequence). This chain's CDR3 is CASSVGTRGLSGNEQFF. The CDR3 DNA follows: TGTGCCAGCAGCGTTGGGACTAGGGGGCTGTCAGGCAATGAGCAGTTCTTC.

This chain links TRBV4-1 with TRBJ2-5; 8 nucleotides align to TRBD1. This CDR3 spans 16 amino acids. Looked up from germline, CDR1 is MGHRA and CDR2 is YSYEKL. The ends lost 4 bases at V and 1 base at J; junction bases unmatched: 8. CDR3 nucleotides: TGCGCCAGCAGCCGAGACACGGGACAGGTCCAAGAGACCCAGTACTTC. Its translation: CASSRDTGQVQETQYF.

The rearrangement uses TRBV11-3 and TRBJ2-1, with D perhaps matching TRBD1 (5 bases). The CDR3 has 13 residues. Trimming removed 5 bases at V and 10 bases at J, with 15 bases between. Germline loops: CDR1 SGHNT, CDR2 YENEEA. CDR3 residues: CASSPRDLQEQFF. CDR3 DNA: TGTGCCAGCAGCCCCAGGGATCTCCAGGAGCAGTTCTTC.

This chain connects TRBV28 to TRBJ2-2, with 7 nucleotides matching TRBD1. The V segment lost 7 bases and the J segment 4 bases; nucleotides outside the gene matches: 27. From germline, CDR1 is MDHEN and CDR2 SYDVKM. CDR3 length: 21 amino acids. CDR3 DNA sequence: TGTGCCAGCAATTCATGGGTACAGGGGTTGCTTTCAGAGGTGGTCACCGGGGAGCTGTTTTTT. It is translated as CASNSWVQGLLSEVVTGELFF.